Below, 15 T cell receptor beta chains from the same sample are listed, as sequenced in a study of blood T cell repertoires in COVID-19 (dated by TCRdb to 2018 to 2021). Library preparation used the immunoSEQ multiplex PCR assay. This immuneACCESS table, as held by TCRdb, lists in-frame sequences with V and J called but not all clones. Of the missing ones, under half trace to an unresolved V gene in checked studies; the others have no known cause. The table for this sample lists almost 200,000 clones; 70% to 90% of them were counted only once. About 8.1% of the sample lies in the top ten. Sequencing was done on a sample of PBMCs or T cells enriched from blood (not recorded which). The receptors here all came from a young woman who had recovered from COVID-19.

J is TRBJ2-5 and V is TRBV20-1; D not resolved. Germline-derived CDR1 and CDR2 are DFQATT and SNEGSKA (reference sequence). The CDR3 is 11 residues long. The CDR3 sequence is CSTPGGETQYF. CDR3 nucleotide sequence: TGCAGCACTCCCGGTGGAGAGACCCAGTACTTC.

The chain joins TRBV12-3 or TRBV12-4 to TRBJ2-5, with D perhaps TRBD1 (6 bases). This CDR3 has 13 residues. V was clipped by 6 bases and J by 1 base, with 9 bases between them. The CDR3 region has the DNA TGTGCCAGCAGGCAGGGGACCCAAGAGACCCAGTACTTC. Its protein product is CASRQGTQETQYF.

The chain recombines TRBV28 with TRBJ2-7; 12 positions match TRBD2. Trimming at V came to 3 bases and at J to 4 bases, leaving 1 base not matched to a gene. CDR3 size: 14 residues. CDR1 is MDHEN, CDR2 SYDVKM, per germline. The CDR3 DNA reads as TGTGCCAGCAGTTTTGGACTAGCGGGGTACGAGCAGTACTTC. This sequence encodes CASSFGLAGYEQYF.

J is TRBJ1-5 and V is TRBV12-5, with D perhaps matching TRBD1 (5 bases). This CDR3 has 14 amino acids. The V gene's germline CDR1 is LGHNT and CDR2 FRNRAP. Trimming shortened V by 2 bases and J by 5 bases, and 10 bases separated the two germline ends. In DNA form, the CDR3 reads TGTGCTAGTGGTTTGCAGGGAGGGTATCAGCCCCAGCATTTT. Translated: CASGLQGGYQPQHF. Filled out from reference TRBV12-5 and TRBJ1-5, the complete variable domain reads DARVTQTPRHKVTEMGQEVTMRCQPILGHNTVFWYRQTMMQGLELLAYFRNRAPLDDSGMPKDRFSAEMPDATLATLKIQPSEPRDSAVYFCASGLQGGYQPQHFGDGTRLSIL.

The V and J genes are TRBV5-1 and TRBJ1-1, with TRBD1 as a possible D gene (6 bases). V was pared by 5 bases and J by 1 base, with 18 bases between. CDR1 is SGHRS and CDR2 is YFSETQ in the germline V gene. This CDR3 is 16 amino acids long. CDR3 nucleotides: TGCGCCAGCAGAAGGAATAAGGCGACAGGGAACACTGAAGCTTTCTTT. Translating gives CASRRNKATGNTEAFF. Complete variable domain (other parts from reference TRBV5-1 and TRBJ1-1): KAGVTQTPRYLIKTRGQQVTLSCSPISGHRSVSWYQQTPGQGLQFLFEYFSETQRNKGNFPGRFSGRQFSNSRSEMNVSTLELGDSALYLCASRRNKATGNTEAFFGQGTRLTVV.

This chain joins TRBV5-8 and TRBJ2-5, with D perhaps matching TRBD1 (6 bases). Germline values: CDR1 SGHTS, CDR2 YDEGEE. This CDR3 region has 15 residues. With 4 bases removed from V and 1 base from J, the gap between germline ends came to 14 bases. The CDR3 region has the DNA TGTGCCAGCAGCCACAGGGCTAGAACCCAAGAGACCCAGTACTTC. Translating it yields CASSHRARTQETQYF.

The chain recombines TRBV15 with TRBJ2-7, with 8 bases aligning to TRBD1. The J segment lost 3 bases and the V segment lost 0 bases, leaving 7 bases of the junction unmatched. Germline V CDR1 and CDR2: LNHNV, YYDKDF (reference sequence). This CDR3 spans 16 amino acids. CDR3 nucleotides: TGTGCCACCAGCAGAGATCCTACAGGGGGGAGCTACGAGCAGTACTTC. It translates to CATSRDPTGGSYEQYF.

The rearrangement joins TRBV11-2 to TRBJ1-2, with TRBD1 matching over 8 bases. Trimming removed 1 base from V and 5 bases from J; junction bases left unmatched: 0. CDR1 and CDR2 from the germline V gene are SGHAT and FQNNGV. The CDR3 has 13 amino acids. The DNA of the CDR3 is TGTGCCAGCAGCTTAGGGACAGGGTATGGCTACACCTTC. The encoded protein is CASSLGTGYGYTF.

This chain uses TRBV4-1 with TRBJ1-2; 7 bases are a match to TRBD1. V shed 5 bases and J 8 bases; nucleotides not matched to a gene: 5. The CDR3 runs to 12 residues. Germline V gene sequence: CDR1 MGHRA, CDR2 YSYEKL. The CDR3 nucleotides are TGCGCCAGCAGCTTTACAGGGGACGGCTACACCTTC. As protein: CASSFTGDGYTF.

The chain uses TRBV2 and TRBJ1-1, with TRBD1 as a possible D gene (5 bases). Trimming took off 5 bases at V and 0 bases at J, with 10 bases between the two ends. The length of the CDR3 is 14 residues. Germline CDR1 reads SNHLY; CDR2 reads FYNNEI. CDR3 residues: CASSSTEMNTEAFF. The CDR3 DNA follows: TGTGCCAGCAGTTCGACAGAGATGAACACTGAAGCTTTCTTT. Based on the CDR3 plus reference TRBV2 and TRBJ1-1, the full variable domain is EPEVTQTPSHQVTQMGQEVILRCVPISNHLYFYWYRQILGQKVEFLVSFYNNEISEKSEIFDDQFSVERPDGSNFTLKIRSTKLEDSAMYFCASSSTEMNTEAFFGQGTRLTVV.

The CDR3 DNA follows: TGTGCCAGCAGTTCCACAGGGGGGAGGGTTGAAAAACTGTTTTTT. Translated, it gives CASSSTGGRVEKLFF. V and J are TRBV28 and TRBJ1-4, with TRBD1 matching 8 bases. V was clipped by 4 bases and J by 7 bases; unmatched bases: 8. The V gene's germline CDR1 is MDHEN and CDR2 SYDVKM. The CDR3 has 15 amino acids.

The J gene is TRBJ2-1, the V gene TRBV5-1; D may be TRBD2 (6 bases). V was trimmed by 0 bases and J by 12 bases, leaving 13 bases between them. CDR1 SGHRS and CDR2 YFSETQ come from the germline V gene. This CDR3 is built from 13 residues. The CDR3 is CASSLEVGLMQFF. The DNA of the CDR3 is TGCGCCAGCAGCTTGGAGGTGGGACTGATGCAGTTCTTC.

CDR3 coding DNA: TGTGCCAGCAGCTTTGCACCTCTAGCAGACCCAGGCACAGATACGCAGTATTTT. This encodes CASSFAPLADPGTDTQYF. The chain recombines TRBV7-9 with TRBJ2-3; weak D call: TRBD2 (5 bases). V was pared by 3 bases and J by 1 base, with 20 bases between. Germline loops: CDR1 SEHNR, CDR2 FQNEAQ (reference sequence). The CDR3 length is 18 residues. The variable domain in full, completed from reference TRBV7-9 and TRBJ2-3, reads DTGVSQNPRHKITKRGQNVTFRCDPISEHNRLYWYRQTLGQGPEFLTYFQNEAQLEKSRLLSDRFSAERPKGSFSTLEIQRTEQGDSAMYLCASSFAPLADPGTDTQYFGPGTRLTVL.

The chain is built from TRBV4-1 and TRBJ1-4; perhaps TRBD1 as D (6 bases). The CDR3 totals 12 residues. Germline CDR1 reads MGHRA; CDR2 reads YSYEKL. V lost 6 bases and J lost 12, with 14 bases in between. CDR3 DNA sequence: TGCGCCAGCAGTCACAGGGTGGGGGAACTGTTTTTT. Translation gives CASSHRVGELFF.

This chain joins TRBV15 and TRBJ2-7; 7 nucleotides match TRBD2. Trimming removed 8 bases from V and 7 bases from J; junction bases left unmatched: 11. The CDR3 sequence is 13 residues long. CDR1 LNHNV and CDR2 YYDKDF come from the germline V gene (reference sequence). The CDR3 spells CATQGGGGREQYF. CDR3 in DNA: TGTGCCACCCAAGGTGGGGGGGGGAGGGAGCAGTACTTC. Drawing the rest from reference TRBV15 and TRBJ2-7, the complete variable domain is DAMVIQNPRYQVTQFGKPVTLSCSQTLNHNVMYWYQQKSSQAPKLLFHYYDKDFNNEADTPDNFQSRRPNTSFCFLDIRSPGLGDTAMYLCATQGGGGREQYFGPGTRLTVT.